This is a list of T cell receptor beta chains from one sample in a study of blood T cell repertoires in COVID-19. TCRdb keeps only in-frame clones here, not all; method: immunoSEQ multiplex PCR. The sample contains around 700,000 clones, 70% to 90% of which appear only once. Sequenced sample: peripheral blood. The receptors were sampled from a woman in her late teens or twenties with acute or convalescent COVID-19. Both conserved end residues are trimmed from each CDR3. A D gene is named only where the DNA matches it firmly.

j_call | v_call | cdr3_length | d_call | cdr3_aa
TRBJ1-4 | TRBV9 | 12 | . | ASSVGSPNEKLF
TRBJ1-1 | TRBV9 | 12 | . | ASTASGGRSEAF
TRBJ1-6 | TRBV4-1 | 16 | TRBD1 | ASSPGQVSSSYNSPLH
TRBJ2-1 | TRBV3-1/TRBV3-2 | 14 | TRBD2 | ASRGILSGNYNEQF
TRBJ1-5 | TRBV12-2 | 12 | . | ASRLWTGYQPQH
TRBJ2-2 | TRBV6-5 | 13 | TRBD1 | ASRDRQGSTGELF
TRBJ1-5 | TRBV18 | 12 | TRBD1 | ASSGQGAGQPQH
TRBJ1-1 | TRBV10-2 | 14 | TRBD1 | ASSDRGQGYGGEAF
TRBJ1-2 | TRBV6-6 | 12 | . | ASSYMDTSYGYT
TRBJ1-1 | TRBV6-4 | 14 | . | ASSRMAQSGMSEAF
TRBJ2-7 | TRBV6-5 | 11 | . | ASGRSGVAEQY
TRBJ2-7 | TRBV27 | 13 | . | ASSHQGFGSYEQY
TRBJ1-6 | TRBV18 | 12 | TRBD1 | ASSPDRVSSPLH
TRBJ1-2 | TRBV5-4 | 11 | . | ASSLRGSHGYT
TRBJ1-4 | TRBV9 | 13 | . | ASSVDGGTNEKLF
TRBJ1-5 | TRBV24-1 | 12 | . | ATTASDSNQPQH
TRBJ1-2 | TRBV21-1 | 15 | . | ASSKSVDRTQTYGYT
TRBJ2-1 | TRBV24-1 | 15 | . | ATSDSSPAHRLNEQF
TRBJ1-2 | TRBV27 | 14 | . | ASSLYATDPNYGYT
TRBJ1-6 | TRBV27 | 13 | TRBD1 | AVRTGDNSNSPLH
TRBJ1-5 | TRBV19 | 12 | . | ASSRLEGNQPQH
TRBJ2-3 | TRBV30 | 14 | TRBD2 | AWSVGVAGGTDTQY
TRBJ2-3 | TRBV11-2 | 13 | . | ASSLGVTNTDTQY
TRBJ2-2 | TRBV5-1 | 14 | TRBD1 | ASSPRTGAETGELF
TRBJ1-2 | TRBV18 | 11 | TRBD1 | ASSPGQLDGYT
TRBJ1-3 | TRBV4-2 | 14 | TRBD1 | ASSLRPGQGADTIY
TRBJ1-5 | TRBV27 | 11 | TRBD1 | ASRGTVNQPQH
TRBJ1-2 | TRBV12-3/TRBV12-4 | 10 | TRBD1 | ASRTNRGGYT
TRBJ1-5 | TRBV19 | 9 | . | ASTGGIHQH
TRBJ2-3 | TRBV5-1 | 13 | . | ASSPQWRDTDTQY
TRBJ2-7 | TRBV29-1 | 9 | . | SARLSYEQY
TRBJ1-2 | TRBV30 | 10 | TRBD1 | ALDRVNREHT